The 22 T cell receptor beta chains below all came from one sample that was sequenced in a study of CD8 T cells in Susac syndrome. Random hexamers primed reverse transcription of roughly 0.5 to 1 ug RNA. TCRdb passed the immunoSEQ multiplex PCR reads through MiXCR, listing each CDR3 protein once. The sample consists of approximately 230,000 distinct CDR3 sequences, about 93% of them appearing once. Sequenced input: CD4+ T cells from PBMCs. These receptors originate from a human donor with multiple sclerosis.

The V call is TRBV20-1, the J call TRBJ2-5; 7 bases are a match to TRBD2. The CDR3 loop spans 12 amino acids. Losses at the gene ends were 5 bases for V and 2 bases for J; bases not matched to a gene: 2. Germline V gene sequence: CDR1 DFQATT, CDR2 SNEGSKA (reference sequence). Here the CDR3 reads CSAGTIQETQYF. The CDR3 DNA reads TGCAGTGCTGGGACTATACAAGAGACCCAGTACTTC.

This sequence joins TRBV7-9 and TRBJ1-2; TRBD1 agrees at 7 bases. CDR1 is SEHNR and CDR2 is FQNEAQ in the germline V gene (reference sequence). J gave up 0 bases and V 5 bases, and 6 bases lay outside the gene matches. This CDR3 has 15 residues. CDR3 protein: CASSPGGQPNYGYTF. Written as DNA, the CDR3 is TGTGCCAGCAGCCCGGGGGGACAGCCTAACTATGGCTACACCTTC.

CDR3 nucleotides: TGTGCCACCAGCAGAGATCCCCAGGGGACAGAGGAGCAGTACTTC. Translated, it gives CATSRDPQGTEEQYF. The chain couples TRBV15 to TRBJ2-7, with 7 nucleotides matching TRBD1. The CDR3 covers 15 residues. V lost 0 bases to trimming and J lost 7 bases; unmatched junction nucleotides: 9. The germline V gene encodes CDR1 LNHNV and CDR2 YYDKDF (reference sequence).

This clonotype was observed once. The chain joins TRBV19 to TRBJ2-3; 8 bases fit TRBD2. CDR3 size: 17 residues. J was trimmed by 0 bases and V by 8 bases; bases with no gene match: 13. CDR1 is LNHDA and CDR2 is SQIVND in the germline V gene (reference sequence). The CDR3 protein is CASVRSAGGASTDTQYF. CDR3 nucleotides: TGTGCCAGTGTACGCTCAGCCGGGGGGGCTAGCACAGATACGCAGTATTTT.

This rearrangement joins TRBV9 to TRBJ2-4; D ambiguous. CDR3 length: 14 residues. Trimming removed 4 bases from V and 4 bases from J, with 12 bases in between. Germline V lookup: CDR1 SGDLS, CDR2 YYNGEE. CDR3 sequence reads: CASSKPGEKNIQYF. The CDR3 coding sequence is TGTGCCAGCAGCAAGCCAGGCGAAAAAAACATTCAGTACTTC.

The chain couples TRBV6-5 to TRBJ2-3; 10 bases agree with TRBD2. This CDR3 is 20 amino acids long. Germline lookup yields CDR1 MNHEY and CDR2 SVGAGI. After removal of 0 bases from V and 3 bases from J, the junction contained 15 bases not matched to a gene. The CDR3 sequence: CASSYSTRARLAGVTDTQYF. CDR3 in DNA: TGTGCCAGCAGTTACTCGACCAGGGCTAGGCTAGCGGGGGTGACAGATACGCAGTATTTT.

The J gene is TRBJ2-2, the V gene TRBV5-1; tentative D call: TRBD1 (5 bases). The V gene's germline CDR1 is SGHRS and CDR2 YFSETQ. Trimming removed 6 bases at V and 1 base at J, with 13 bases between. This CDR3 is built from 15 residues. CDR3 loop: CASTRPTGNTGELFF. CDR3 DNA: TGCGCCAGCACCCGACCTACAGGGAACACCGGGGAGCTGTTTTTT.

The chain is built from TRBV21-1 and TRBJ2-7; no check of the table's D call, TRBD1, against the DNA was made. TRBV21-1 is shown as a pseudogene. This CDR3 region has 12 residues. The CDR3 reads CASSNTGDEQYV. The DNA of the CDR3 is TGTGCCAGCAGCAATACAGGGGACGAGCAGTACGTC.

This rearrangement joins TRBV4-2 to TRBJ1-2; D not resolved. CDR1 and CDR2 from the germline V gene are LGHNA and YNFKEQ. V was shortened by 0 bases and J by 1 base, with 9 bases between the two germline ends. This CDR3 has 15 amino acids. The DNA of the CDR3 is TGTGCCAGCAGCCAAGATCTGCGGGATAACTATGGCTACACCTTC. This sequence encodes CASSQDLRDNYGYTF.

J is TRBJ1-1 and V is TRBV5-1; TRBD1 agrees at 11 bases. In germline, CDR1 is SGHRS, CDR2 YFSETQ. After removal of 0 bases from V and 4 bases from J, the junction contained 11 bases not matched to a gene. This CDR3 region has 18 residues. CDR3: CASSLVDRGLKGSTEAFF. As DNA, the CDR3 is TGCGCCAGCAGCTTGGTGGACAGGGGGCTTAAAGGAAGCACTGAAGCTTTCTTT.

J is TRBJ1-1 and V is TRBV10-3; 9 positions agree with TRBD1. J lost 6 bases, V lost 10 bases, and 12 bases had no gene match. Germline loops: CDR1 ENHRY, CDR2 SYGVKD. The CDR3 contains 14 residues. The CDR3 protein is CATGQDRGGSEAFF. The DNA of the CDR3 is TGTGCCACCGGCCAAGACAGGGGGGGATCTGAAGCTTTCTTT.

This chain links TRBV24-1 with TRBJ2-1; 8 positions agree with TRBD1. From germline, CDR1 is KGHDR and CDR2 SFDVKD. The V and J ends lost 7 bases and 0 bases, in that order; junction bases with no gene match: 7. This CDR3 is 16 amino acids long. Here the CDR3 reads CATSETGGRSYNEQFF. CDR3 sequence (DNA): TGTGCCACCAGCGAAACAGGGGGACGCTCCTACAATGAGCAGTTCTTC.

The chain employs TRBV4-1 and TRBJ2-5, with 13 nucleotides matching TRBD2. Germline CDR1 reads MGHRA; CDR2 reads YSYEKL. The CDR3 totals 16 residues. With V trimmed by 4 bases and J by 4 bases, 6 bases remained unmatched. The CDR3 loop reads CASSPMGLAGLETQYF. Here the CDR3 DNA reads TGCGCCAGCAGCCCTATGGGACTAGCGGGGTTAGAGACCCAGTACTTC.

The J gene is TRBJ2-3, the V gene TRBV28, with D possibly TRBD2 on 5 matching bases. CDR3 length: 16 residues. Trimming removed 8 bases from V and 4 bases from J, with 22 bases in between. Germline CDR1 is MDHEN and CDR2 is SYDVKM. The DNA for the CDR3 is TGTGCCAGCTCAACATACGGGAAACTTGTTGCAGATACGCAGTATTTT. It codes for CASSTYGKLVADTQYF.

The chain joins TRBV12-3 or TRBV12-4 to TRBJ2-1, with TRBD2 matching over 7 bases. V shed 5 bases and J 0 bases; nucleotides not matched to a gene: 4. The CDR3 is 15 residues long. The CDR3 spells CASSRSGTSYNEQFF. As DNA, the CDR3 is TGTGCCAGCAGTAGGAGCGGGACCTCCTACAATGAGCAGTTCTTC.

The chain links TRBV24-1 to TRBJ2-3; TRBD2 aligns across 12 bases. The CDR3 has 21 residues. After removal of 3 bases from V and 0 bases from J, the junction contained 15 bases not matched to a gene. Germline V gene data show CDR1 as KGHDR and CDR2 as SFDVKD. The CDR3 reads CATSDEMTSGRVLTSTDTQYF. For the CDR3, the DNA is TGTGCCACCAGTGATGAGATGACTAGCGGGAGAGTACTTACTAGCACAGATACGCAGTATTTT.

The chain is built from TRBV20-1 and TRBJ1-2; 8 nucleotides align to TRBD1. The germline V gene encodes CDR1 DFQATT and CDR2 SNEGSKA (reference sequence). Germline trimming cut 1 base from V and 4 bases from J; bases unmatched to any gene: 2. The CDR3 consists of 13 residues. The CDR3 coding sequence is TGCAGTGCTAGAGGAGACAGGGGCTATGGCTACACCTTC. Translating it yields CSARGDRGYGYTF.

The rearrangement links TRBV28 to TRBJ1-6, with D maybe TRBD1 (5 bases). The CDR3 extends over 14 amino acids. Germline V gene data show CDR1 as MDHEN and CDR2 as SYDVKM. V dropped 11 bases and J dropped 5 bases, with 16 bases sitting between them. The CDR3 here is CAVDPGLNNSPLHF. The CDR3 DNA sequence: TGTGCCGTGGATCCGGGACTGAATAATTCACCCCTCCACTTT.

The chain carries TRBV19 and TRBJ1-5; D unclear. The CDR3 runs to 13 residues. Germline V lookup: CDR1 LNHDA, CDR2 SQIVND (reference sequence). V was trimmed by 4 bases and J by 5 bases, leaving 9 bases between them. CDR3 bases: TGTGCCAGTAGTAACGGAGACCATCAGCCCCAGCATTTT. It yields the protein CASSNGDHQPQHF.

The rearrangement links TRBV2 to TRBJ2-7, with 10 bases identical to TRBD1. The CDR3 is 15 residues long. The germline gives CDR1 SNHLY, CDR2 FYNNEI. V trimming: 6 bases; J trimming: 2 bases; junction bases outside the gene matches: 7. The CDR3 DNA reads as TGTGCCAGCAGCTCATACGGGACAGGGGCCTACGAGCAGTACTTC. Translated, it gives CASSSYGTGAYEQYF.

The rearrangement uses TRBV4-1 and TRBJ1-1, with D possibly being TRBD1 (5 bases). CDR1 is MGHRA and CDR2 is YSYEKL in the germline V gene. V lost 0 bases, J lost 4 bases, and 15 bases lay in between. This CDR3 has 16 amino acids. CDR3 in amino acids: CASSQEVRTGGTEAFF. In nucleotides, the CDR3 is TGCGCCAGCAGCCAAGAAGTAAGGACGGGGGGCACTGAAGCTTTCTTT.

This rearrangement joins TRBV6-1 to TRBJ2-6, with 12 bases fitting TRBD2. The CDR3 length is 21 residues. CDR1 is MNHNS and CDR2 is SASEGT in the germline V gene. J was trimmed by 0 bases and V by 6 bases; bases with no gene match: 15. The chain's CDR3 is CASSLGTSGLSTLSGANVLTF. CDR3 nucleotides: TGTGCCAGCAGCCTAGGGACTAGCGGGCTCTCAACCCTCTCTGGGGCCAACGTCCTGACTTTC.